The 8 T cell receptor beta chains reported below all come from one sample, sequenced in a study of T cell responses to AZD1222 COVID-19 vaccine (dated by TCRdb to the early 2020s). Interpreted using the paper, the time point label stands for: about 28 days (+/-7) after the second vaccine dose. The library was prepared using the immunoSEQ multiplex PCR assay. Imported from immuneACCESS, the table was reduced by TCRdb to in-frame sequences with V and J called. These copies leave out some clones; in studies compared against another copy, an unresolved V gene accounts for under half, and the cause of the remainder is not known. Counted in this sample were 86,000 or so clones; under 95% of them appeared once. 11% of the sample is taken by the ten largest. The sequenced sample was peripheral blood, obtained 28 days after the second AZD1222 dose. The receptor set was obtained from an adult who received the AZD1222 COVID-19 vaccine.

This chain joins TRBV30 and TRBJ1-6; D gene ambiguous. Germline loops: CDR1 GTSNPN, CDR2 SVGIG (reference sequence). CDR3 length: 15 amino acids. V was clipped by 4 bases and J by 0 bases, with 10 bases between them. The CDR3 loop is CAWTPYSSYNSPLHF. The CDR3 coding sequence is TGTGCCTGGACTCCATATAGCTCCTATAATTCACCCCTCCACTTT.

The chain couples TRBV30 to TRBJ1-5, with 9 bases identical to TRBD1. Trimming removed 0 bases from V and 2 bases from J; junction bases left unmatched: 11. Germline lookup yields CDR1 GTSNPN and CDR2 SVGIG (reference sequence). The CDR3 loop spans 18 amino acids. CDR3 bases: TGTGCCTGGAGTGTACCCCGTGGACAGGGGCTGGGCAATCAGCCCCAGCATTTT. It specifies CAWSVPRGQGLGNQPQHF. Together with reference TRBV30 and TRBJ1-5, the CDR3 gives the full variable domain: SQTIHQWPATLVQPVGSPLSLECTVEGTSNPNLYWYRQAAGRGLQLLFYSVGIGQISSEVPQNLSASRPQDRQFILSSKKLLLSDSGFYLCAWSVPRGQGLGNQPQHFGDGTRLSIL.

This clone was seen a single time. The chain employs TRBV27 and TRBJ1-3, with a tentative D call TRBD1 (6 bases). Germline assignment: CDR1 MNHEY and CDR2 SMNVEV (reference sequence). V was shortened by 8 bases and J by 4 bases, with 15 bases between the two germline ends. CDR3 length: 14 residues. CDR3 nucleotide sequence: TGTGCCAGCTGGGGAGCAGGGGCCGGAAACACCATATATTTT. It codes for CASWGAGAGNTIYF.

The J gene is TRBJ1-6, the V gene TRBV3-1 (or the pseudogene TRBV3-2), with D unclear. V was trimmed by 1 base and J by 10 bases, leaving 8 bases between them. The CDR3 extends over 13 amino acids. Germline V gene lookup returns CDR1 LGHDT and CDR2 YNNKEL (reference sequence). The CDR3 DNA sequence: TGTGCCAGCAGCCAAGTGAACAGCTCACCCCTCCACTTT. This gives the protein CASSQVNSSPLHF.

The V call is TRBV5-1, the J call TRBJ1-1; 7 bases align to TRBD1. Trimming cost V 4 bases and J 3 bases; bases outside gene matches: 9. The CDR3 has 15 residues. The germline CDR1 and CDR2 sequences are SGHRS and YFSETQ. DNA of the CDR3: TGCGCCAGCAGCGACCAGGGGGGGAGCGACACTGAAGCTTTCTTT. As protein: CASSDQGGSDTEAFF.

V and J are TRBV7-3 and TRBJ1-2; D possibly corresponds to TRBD1 (5 bases). Germline V gene sequence: CDR1 SGHTA, CDR2 FQGTGA. The CDR3 is 12 residues long. With 3 bases removed from V and 8 bases from J, the gap between germline ends came to 10 bases. In DNA, the CDR3 is TGTGCCAGCAGCTTTACCCAGGGCGGCTACACCTTC. Translation gives CASSFTQGGYTF.

This chain joins TRBV5-1 and TRBJ2-1; a weak D match, TRBD2 (5 bases). This CDR3 spans 17 amino acids. Looked up from germline, CDR1 is SGHRS and CDR2 is YFSETQ. Trimming stripped 6 bases from V and 0 bases from J, with 19 bases between. CDR3 nucleotide sequence: TGCGCCAGCACCTACGGACTTGGAACACGCTCCTACAATGAGCAGTTCTTC. Protein: CASTYGLGTRSYNEQFF.

This clone was counted a single time. The gene calls are TRBV7-3 and TRBJ2-7, with D possibly being TRBD1 or TRBD2 (5 bases each). V lost 5 bases and J lost 3, with 14 bases in between. The CDR3 contains 14 residues. Germline V gene sequence: CDR1 SGHTA, CDR2 FQGTGA. CDR3 coding DNA: TGTGCCAGCAGCCGGGGCCCCGGGAACTACGAGCAGTACTTC. This encodes CASSRGPGNYEQYF. Using reference TRBV7-3 and TRBJ2-7 for the parts outside the CDR3, the full variable domain is GAGVSQTPSNKVTEKGKYVELRCDPISGHTALYWYRQSLGQGPEFLIYFQGTGAADDSGLPNDRFFAVRPEGSVSTLKIQRTERGDSAVYLCASSRGPGNYEQYFGPGTRLTVT.